The source of this T cell receptor beta chain is a study of cytomegalovirus exposure and HLA in healthy donors. Regarding the study as a whole: In an earlier analysis, productive rearrangement rates for most beta V segments clustered near 87% or 30%. A highly shared variant cluster was judged a likely technical artifact.

Turning to this clone: Its cognate antigen is unknown. The same CDR3 is also encoded by other DNA sequences in this sample.

PCR primers comprised 60 Vbeta and 13 Jbeta primers. Clones were sequenced by immunoSEQ multiplex PCR, and TCRdb holds only the in-frame ones, with some missing. The profile shows roughly 180,000 clones, nearly 80% of them singletons. This clonotype was sampled from a man aged 45-65 years in good health and CMV-seropositive. The source material was PBMCs.

The CDR3: CASSSTVSGNTIYF. The CDR3 DNA sequence: TGTGCCAGCAGCTCGACAGTCTCTGGAAACACCATATATTTT. The gene calls are TRBV7-2 and TRBJ1-3, with a weak D call TRBD1 (5 bases). V lost 4 bases, J lost 0 bases, and 7 bases lay in between. The CDR3 sequence is 14 residues long. The germline V gene has CDR1 SGHTA and CDR2 FQGNSA.